These 26 T cell receptor beta chains share one sample of origin, sequenced in a study of CD8 T cells in ankylosing spondylitis. TCRdb passed the 5' RACE reads through MiXCR, listing each CDR3 protein once. The sample contains 250,000 to 400,000 distinct CDR3 sequences, 11% of which appear only once. The source material was blood, either unsorted or a sorted T cell fraction (not recorded which). The source is a female donor with ankylosing spondylitis or in good health (not recorded which).

This chain links TRBV20-1 with TRBJ2-1, with 7 bases lining up with TRBD2. The CDR3 consists of 12 residues. Germline V gives CDR1 DFQATT, CDR2 SNEGSKA (reference sequence). V dropped 4 bases and J dropped 8; count of bases not matched to a gene: 5. CDR3 sequence: CSAKRGNDEQFF. Written as DNA, the CDR3 is TGCAGTGCTAAGCGGGGCAACGATGAGCAGTTCTTC.

This clonotype was recorded many times. The chain uses TRBV5-1 and TRBJ2-3, with a possible D match to TRBD2 (6 bases). Trimming took 4 bases from V and 1 from J, leaving 10 bases between them. This CDR3 region has 14 residues. Per the germline V gene, CDR1 is SGHRS and CDR2 is YFSETQ. CDR3 amino acids: CASSRSGGTDTQYF. DNA of the CDR3: TGCGCCAGCAGCCGTTCGGGGGGCACAGATACGCAGTATTTT.

The gene calls are TRBV7-6 and TRBJ1-1; possible D gene TRBD1, 5 bases. CDR3 length equals 17 residues. CDR1 is SGHVS, CDR2 FNYEAQ, per germline. V lost 5 bases and J lost 3, with 22 bases in between. The CDR3 reads CASSPDEGRSGDTEAFF. The CDR3 nucleotides are TGTGCCAGCAGCCCTGATGAGGGGAGGAGTGGGGACACTGAAGCTTTCTTT.

This CDR3 is CASSSRAGEETQYF. In DNA, the CDR3 is TGTGCCAGCAGCTCGAGGGCAGGGGAAGAGACCCAGTACTTC. The rearrangement uses TRBV7-9 and TRBJ2-5, with a possible D match to TRBD1 (6 bases). Germline CDR1 SEHNR, CDR2 FQNEAQ (reference sequence). CDR3 size: 14 residues. V lost 4 bases and J lost 3, with 12 bases in between.

This chain uses TRBV7-2 with TRBJ1-4; maybe TRBD1 (5 bases). From germline, CDR1 is SGHTA and CDR2 FQGNSA. The CDR3 totals 13 residues. Between the trimmed V and J ends, which lost 3 bases and 6 bases, there was a span of 8 bases. The CDR3 DNA reads as TGTGCCAGCAGCTTGCTGGGACATGAAAAACTGTTTTTT. Translated: CASSLLGHEKLFF.

J is TRBJ2-3 and V is TRBV12-3 or TRBV12-4, with D possibly being TRBD1 (6 bases). The CDR3 loop spans 13 amino acids. V was clipped by 1 base and J by 7 bases, with 9 bases between them. CDR3 in amino acids: CASSLGGTYTQYF. In DNA, the CDR3 is TGTGCCAGCAGTTTAGGAGGGACATATACGCAGTATTTT.

This clonotype was detected many times. This sequence joins TRBV5-1 and TRBJ2-1; D gene ambiguous. CDR3 length: 14 amino acids. V was trimmed by 4 bases and J by 4 bases, leaving 12 bases between them. From germline, CDR1 is SGHRS and CDR2 YFSETQ. The CDR3 DNA sequence: TGCGCCAGCAGCCCTAAGGGCCTGTACAATGAGCAGTTCTTC. Its translation is CASSPKGLYNEQFF.

This clonotype has a count of ten or more. The CDR3 DNA is TGTGCCAGCAGCGGGTCACGTGTGTCCTCCTACGAGCAGTACTTC. It translates to CASSGSRVSSYEQYF. This chain connects TRBV7-9 to TRBJ2-7; D is ambiguous. V was pared by 5 bases and J by 0 bases, with 14 bases between. Germline V gene data show CDR1 as SEHNR and CDR2 as FQNEAQ (reference sequence). CDR3 length equals 15 residues.

This clonotype appeared a few times. The chain couples TRBV28 to TRBJ2-7, with 9 bases identical to TRBD1. V was pared by 6 bases and J by 4 bases, with 10 bases of the junction left unmatched. Germline assignment: CDR1 MDHEN and CDR2 SYDVKM. The CDR3 has 15 amino acids. CDR3 coding DNA: TGTGCCAGCAGCCCCGTGGGGGGACAGGGATACGAGCAGTACTTC. It encodes CASSPVGGQGYEQYF.

This clonotype has a count of ten or more. This chain joins TRBV5-1 and TRBJ1-1; no clear D gene. Trimming took 0 bases from V and 5 from J, leaving 14 bases between them. This CDR3 spans 15 amino acids. Germline V gives CDR1 SGHRS, CDR2 YFSETQ. Written as DNA, the CDR3 is TGCGCCAGCAGCTTGGTCCCCGACCCAGGTACTGAAGCTTTCTTT. It encodes CASSLVPDPGTEAFF.

The CDR3 loop reads CASSGPGQRAEAFF. The CDR3 DNA sequence: TGTGCCAGCAGCGGACCGGGACAGAGGGCTGAAGCTTTCTTT. The rearrangement joins TRBV5-5 to TRBJ1-1, with TRBD1 identical over 7 bases. V was clipped by 4 bases and J by 6 bases; unmatched bases: 9. CDR1 SGHKS and CDR2 YYEKEE come from the germline V gene (reference sequence). The CDR3 totals 14 residues. Variable domain in full (rest from reference TRBV5-5 and TRBJ1-1): DAGVTQSPTHLIKTRGQQVTLRCSPISGHKSVSWYQQVLGQGPQFIFQYYEKEERGRGNFPDRFSARQFPNYSSELNVNALLLGDSALYLCASSGPGQRAEAFFGQGTRLTVV.

At least ten counts were recorded for this clonotype. The chain carries TRBV4-3 and TRBJ2-3; the D gene is possibly TRBD2 (6 bases). The V end was cut by 4 bases, the J end by 4 bases, with 12 bases between. In germline, CDR1 is LGHNA, CDR2 YSLEER. The CDR3 length is 14 residues. CDR3 sequence (DNA): TGCGCCAGCAGCCCGACATTAGCGGCAGATACGCAGTATTTT. It encodes CASSPTLAADTQYF.

At least ten counts were recorded for this clonotype. The chain links TRBV6-7 to TRBJ2-1; TRBD2 agrees at 7 bases. TRBV6-7 is an ORF; its function is uncertain. CDR3 length: 17 amino acids. Trimming cost V 6 bases and J 2 bases; bases outside gene matches: 13. The CDR3 is CASSLRLRREPYNEQFF. The CDR3 region has the DNA TGTGCCAGCAGCCTACGGTTACGGCGGGAGCCCTACAATGAGCAGTTCTTC.

The chain links TRBV5-5 to TRBJ2-5, with TRBD2 matching 14 bases. The CDR3 sequence is 17 residues long. Per germline, CDR1 SGHKS and CDR2 YYEKEE (reference sequence). Trimming at V came to 0 bases and at J to 1 base, leaving 2 bases not matched to a gene. The CDR3 bases are TGTGCCAGCAGCTTGGGACTAGCGGGAGGGATCCAAGAGACCCAGTACTTC. This sequence encodes CASSLGLAGGIQETQYF. The full variable domain, completed using reference TRBV5-5 and TRBJ2-5, is DAGVTQSPTHLIKTRGQQVTLRCSPISGHKSVSWYQQVLGQGPQFIFQYYEKEERGRGNFPDRFSARQFPNYSSELNVNALLLGDSALYLCASSLGLAGGIQETQYFGPGTRLLVL.

The chain is built from TRBV7-2 and TRBJ1-5; D uncertain. CDR3 length: 15 residues. In germline, CDR1 is SGHTA, CDR2 FQGNSA. V lost 2 bases to trimming and J lost 3 bases, with 11 bases between them. The CDR3 nucleotides read TGTGCCAGCAGCTTACTAGGCAGGAACAATCAGCCCCAGCATTTT. This translates into CASSLLGRNNQPQHF.

This clonotype was observed at least ten times. V gene TRBV7-9 combines with J gene TRBJ2-3, with D possibly TRBD2 on 7 matching bases. CDR1 and CDR2 (germline): SEHNR, FQNEAQ (reference sequence). The V end was cut by 0 bases, the J end by 5 bases, with 9 bases between. This CDR3 region has 14 residues. Written as DNA, the CDR3 is TGTGCCAGCAGCTTAGCGCGGGGGCAAGATACGCAGTATTTT. It specifies CASSLARGQDTQYF.

The sample holds many counts of this clonotype. This chain connects TRBV10-3 to TRBJ1-3; D remains unclear. CDR3 size: 13 residues. CDR1 and CDR2 from the germline V gene are ENHRY and SYGVKD. The V and J ends lost 6 bases and 4 bases respectively, with 10 bases between them. This CDR3 is CAISPNAGNTIYF. The CDR3 DNA reads TGTGCCATCAGCCCTAATGCCGGAAACACCATATATTTT.

The gene calls are TRBV6-1 and TRBJ2-3, with D maybe TRBD2 (7 bases). V was shortened by 2 bases and J by 3 bases, with 12 bases between the two germline ends. The V gene's germline CDR1 is MNHNS and CDR2 SASEGT. The CDR3 runs to 15 residues. CDR3 amino acids: CASSETGGATDTQYF. For the CDR3, the DNA is TGTGCCAGCAGTGAAACGGGGGGCGCGACAGATACGCAGTATTTT.

This clonotype appeared many times. Here the CDR3 reads CASSLVRRISTDTQYF. The CDR3 bases are TGCGCCAGCAGCCTCGTGCGCCGTATAAGCACAGATACGCAGTATTTT. The chain recombines TRBV4-3 with TRBJ2-3; D gene uncertain. The CDR3 totals 16 residues. CDR1 LGHNA and CDR2 YSLEER come from the germline V gene. Trimming removed 4 bases from V and 0 bases from J, with 14 bases in between.

This clonotype was seen a handful of times. This chain links TRBV24-1 with TRBJ1-4; 8 bases align to TRBD1. The CDR3 sequence is 16 residues long. CDR1 is KGHDR, CDR2 SFDVKD, per germline. V shed 2 bases and J 7 bases; nucleotides not matched to a gene: 8. In DNA form, the CDR3 reads TGTGCCACCAGTGATTCGCAGGGGGCGATAGGTGAAAAACTGTTTTTT. Translation gives CATSDSQGAIGEKLFF.

The chain links TRBV19 to TRBJ2-7; no clear D. This CDR3 is built from 14 residues. Germline V gene data show CDR1 as LNHDA and CDR2 as SQIVND (reference sequence). V lost 0 bases to trimming and J lost 4 bases, with 10 bases between them. The CDR3 region has the DNA TGTGCCAGTAGTATAGACTCGGGTCTGTACGAGCAGTACTTC. Translating it yields CASSIDSGLYEQYF. Full variable domain (rest looked up from reference TRBV19 and TRBJ2-7): DGGITQSPKYLFRKEGQNVTLSCEQNLNHDAMYWYRQDPGQGLRLIYYSQIVNDFQKGDIAEGYSVSREKKESFPLTVTSAQKNPTAFYLCASSIDSGLYEQYFGPGTRLTVT.

The J gene is TRBJ2-7, the V gene TRBV3-1, with D unresolved. The V end lost 6 bases, the J end lost 1 base, and 25 bases lay between the germline ends. The CDR3 loop spans 18 amino acids. The germline V gene has CDR1 LGHDT and CDR2 YNNKEL (reference sequence). The CDR3 DNA reads as TGTGCCAGCAGTCTGATCGGACGGATCGTAAAAGGTTCCTACGAGCAGTACTTC. It is translated as CASSLIGRIVKGSYEQYF.

With regard to this clonotype: The CDR3 end shows no conserved phenylalanine or tryptophan, and so a read error is likely. This chain connects TRBV29-1 to TRBJ2-7, with D perhaps matching TRBD1 or TRBD2 (6 bases each). The CDR3 has 14 residues. Trimming took 1 base from V and 2 from J, leaving 12 bases between them. Germline V lookup: CDR1 SQVTM, CDR2 ANQGSEA. The CDR3 sequence is CSVEGRGTPYEQYL. As DNA, the CDR3 is TGCAGCGTTGAAGGGAGGGGGACACCCTACGAGCAGTACCTC.

This clonotype was recorded many times. This chain links TRBV19 with TRBJ2-7, with D hard to call. CDR1 is LNHDA and CDR2 is SQIVND in the germline V gene (reference sequence). Trimming stripped 6 bases from V and 5 bases from J, with 20 bases between. CDR3 length equals 15 residues. CDR3 sequence: CASRSMEQEIDEQYF. As DNA, the CDR3 is TGTGCCAGTAGAAGTATGGAGCAGGAGATCGACGAGCAGTACTTC.

About this clonotype itself: A read error may account for a junction end that differs from germline. The chain recombines TRBV20-1 with TRBJ2-3, with TRBD1 identical over 7 bases. Germline CDR1 reads DFQATT; CDR2 reads SNEGSKA (reference sequence). The CDR3 has 17 residues. The CDR3 loop is CCAKSPLPGGLTDTQYF. The CDR3, as DNA: TGCTGTGCTAAGTCCCCTCTCCCAGGGGGATTGACAGATACGCAGTATTTT.

V gene TRBV30 combines with J gene TRBJ1-3; a weak D match, TRBD1 (6 bases). Trimming removed 2 bases at V and 2 bases at J, with 19 bases between. CDR1 is GTSNPN and CDR2 is SVGIG in the germline V gene (reference sequence). The CDR3 totals 17 residues. The CDR3 DNA reads TGTGCCTGGAGTACGGACCTTACAGGGTTGCCTGGAAACACCATATATTTT. Translation: CAWSTDLTGLPGNTIYF.